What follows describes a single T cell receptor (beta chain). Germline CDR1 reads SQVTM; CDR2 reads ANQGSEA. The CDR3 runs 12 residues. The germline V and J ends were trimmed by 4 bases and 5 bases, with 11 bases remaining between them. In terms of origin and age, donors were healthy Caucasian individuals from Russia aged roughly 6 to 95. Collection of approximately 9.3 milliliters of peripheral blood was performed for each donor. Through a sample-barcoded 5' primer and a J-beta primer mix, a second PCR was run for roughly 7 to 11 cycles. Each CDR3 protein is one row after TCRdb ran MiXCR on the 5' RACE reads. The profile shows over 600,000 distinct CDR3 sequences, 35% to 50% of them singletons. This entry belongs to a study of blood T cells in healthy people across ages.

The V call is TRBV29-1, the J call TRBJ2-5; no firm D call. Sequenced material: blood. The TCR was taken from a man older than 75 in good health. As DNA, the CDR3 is TGCAGCGTTGTATCCGCTGGCGAGACCCAGTACTTC. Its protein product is CSVVSAGETQYF.